The 10 T cell receptor beta chains listed next were all sequenced from one sample in a study of blood T cell repertoires in COVID-19. Produced via immunoSEQ multiplex PCR; TCRdb's table is partial and in-frame only. The table lists 95,000 to 150,000 clones, roughly 90% of them singletons. The sample comprised peripheral blood. These receptors were taken from a woman aged 60 to 75 with COVID-19, enrolled during active disease.

This chain uses TRBV11-3 with TRBJ1-1; 9 bases match TRBD1. The CDR3 runs to 16 residues. The germline CDR1 and CDR2 sequences are SGHNT and YENEEA. With 3 bases clipped from V and 0 bases from J, the junction kept 5 bases outside the gene matches. The CDR3 sequence: CASSFSWTGVNTEAFF. The CDR3 DNA follows: TGTGCCAGCAGCTTCTCCTGGACAGGGGTGAACACTGAAGCTTTCTTT.

The chain employs TRBV19 and TRBJ1-4; no clear D gene. The V gene lost 9 bases and the J gene lost 3 bases, with 14 bases spanning the gap. The CDR3 is made up of 14 amino acids. CDR1 and CDR2 (germline): LNHDA, SQIVND (reference sequence). The CDR3 nucleotides are TGTGCCAGCTCACTTGGGCAGTCTAATGAAAAACTGTTTTTT. Amino acid sequence: CASSLGQSNEKLFF.

The rearrangement joins TRBV6-5 to TRBJ2-5, with TRBD1 matching 9 bases. The CDR3 totals 15 residues. Per germline, CDR1 MNHEY and CDR2 SVGAGI. With 7 bases clipped from V and 4 bases from J, the junction kept 10 bases outside the gene matches. The CDR3 sequence: CASIWDRVVSETQYF. The CDR3 DNA is TGTGCCAGCATCTGGGACAGGGTTGTTTCAGAGACCCAGTACTTC.

The V gene is TRBV25-1, the J gene TRBJ1-1, with unresolved D. Trimming left V 7 bases short and J 1 base short, with 10 bases between. There are 13 residues in the CDR3. From germline, CDR1 is MGHDK and CDR2 SYGVNS. The CDR3 coding sequence is TGTGCCAGCATGGAGAGAAAGAACACTGAAGCTTTCTTT. This translates into CASMERKNTEAFF.

The rearrangement uses TRBV15 and TRBJ1-1; no clear D gene. The CDR3 sequence is 15 residues long. Germline lookup yields CDR1 LNHNV and CDR2 YYDKDF (reference sequence). V was shortened by 5 bases and J by 1 base, with 14 bases between the two germline ends. CDR3 residues: CATSAPGYSNTEAFF. The CDR3, as DNA: TGTGCCACCAGCGCCCCGGGGTATTCGAACACTGAAGCTTTCTTT.

The rearrangement uses TRBV25-1 and TRBJ1-6; D is uncertain. CDR1 and CDR2 from the germline V gene are MGHDK and SYGVNS. V shed 1 base and J shed 10 bases, with 8 bases lying between them. The CDR3 consists of 13 residues. The CDR3 nucleotides are TGTGCCAGCAGTGAATTCGATCGGTCACCCCTCCACTTT. Its protein product is CASSEFDRSPLHF. The entire variable domain, with the rest obtained from reference TRBV25-1 and TRBJ1-6, is as follows: EADIYQTPRYLVIGTGKKITLECSQTMGHDKMYWYQQDPGMELHLIHYSYGVNSTEKGDLSSESTVSRIRTEHFPLTLESARPSHTSQYLCASSEFDRSPLHFGNGTRLTVT.

V usage is TRBV5-1 and J usage is TRBJ2-2; 9 positions match TRBD1. The CDR3 length is 15 residues. CDR1 is SGHRS, CDR2 YFSETQ, per germline. V lost 7 bases and J lost 7; bases outside the gene matches: 11. Here the CDR3 reads CASLAGTGKVGELFF. For the CDR3, the DNA is TGCGCCAGCTTGGCCGGGACAGGGAAGGTCGGGGAGCTGTTTTTT.

This chain links TRBV7-9 with TRBJ1-1, with D tentatively TRBD1 (6 bases). Trimming pared 5 bases from V and 4 bases from J, leaving 14 bases between. This CDR3 spans 14 amino acids. Germline CDR1 is SEHNR and CDR2 is FQNEAQ (reference sequence). The CDR3 coding sequence is TGTGCCAGCAGCCCACAGGGTTCCCGCACTGAAGCTTTCTTT. Its translation is CASSPQGSRTEAFF.

V usage is TRBV25-1 and J usage is TRBJ2-2, with TRBD1 matching over 8 bases. The CDR3 sequence is 16 residues long. V was pared by 5 bases and J by 2 bases, with 7 bases of the junction left unmatched. CDR1 is MGHDK and CDR2 is SYGVNS in the germline V gene. CDR3 coding DNA: TGTGCCAGCAGTAAACGACAGGGGTCTAACACCGGGGAGCTGTTTTTT. Amino acids: CASSKRQGSNTGELFF.

J is TRBJ2-5 and V is TRBV9; TRBD2 agrees at 12 bases. V shed 2 bases, J shed 5 bases, and the junction held 7 bases outside the gene matches. The CDR3 contains 16 residues. Per germline, CDR1 SGDLS and CDR2 YYNGEE. CDR3 residues: CASSVQGLAGGETQYF. The CDR3, as DNA: TGTGCCAGCAGCGTTCAAGGGCTAGCGGGAGGGGAGACCCAGTACTTC. The whole variable domain, remainder taken from reference TRBV9 and TRBJ2-5, is DSGVTQTPKHLITATGQRVTLRCSPRSGDLSVYWYQQSLDQGLQFLIQYYNGEERAKGNILERFSAQQFPDLHSELNLSSLELGDSALYFCASSVQGLAGGETQYFGPGTRLLVL.